This passage covers 5 T cell receptor beta chains from one sample sequenced in a study of control samples from healthy donors and cancer patients. TCRdb's copy holds only in-frame clones and misses some; the assay was immunoSEQ multiplex PCR. The sample holds under 20,000 clones; less than 90% are singletons and the top ten take approximately 30%. Sequencing was done on a sample of PBMCs. The receptors stem from a woman between 70 and 85 years old with lung cancer.

This clone is termed medium-sized. The chain couples TRBV7-2 to TRBJ2-7; 8 bases fit TRBD2. The length of the CDR3 is 16 residues. With V trimmed by 3 bases and J by 4 bases, 11 bases remained unmatched. Germline-derived CDR1 and CDR2 are SGHTA and FQGNSA. The CDR3 DNA reads as TGTGCCAGCAGCTTCTATGGGAGCGGGAGATTTTACGAGCAGTACTTC. Its protein is CASSFYGSGRFYEQYF.

The V gene is TRBV28, the J gene TRBJ1-2, with D perhaps matching TRBD1 (6 bases). Germline V gene data show CDR1 as MDHEN and CDR2 as SYDVKM. V lost 8 bases and J lost 7, with 17 bases in between. The CDR3 is made up of 13 amino acids. Here the CDR3 reads CASLQGGYFGYTF. DNA of the CDR3: TGTGCCAGCTTACAGGGCGGTTACTTTGGCTACACCTTC.

This chain links TRBV19 with TRBJ1-3; 7 nucleotides align to TRBD1. CDR1 is LNHDA, CDR2 SQIVND, per germline (reference sequence). This CDR3 contains 15 residues. J gave up 0 bases and V 6 bases, and 5 bases lay outside the gene matches. The CDR3, as DNA: TGTGCCAGTAGCTACACAGGGGACTCTGGAAACACCATATATTTT. Its translation is CASSYTGDSGNTIYF.

The J gene is TRBJ1-1, the V gene TRBV2; D uncertain. V was shortened by 4 bases and J by 4 bases, with 19 bases between the two germline ends. Germline V lookup: CDR1 SNHLY, CDR2 FYNNEI. CDR3 size: 16 residues. The CDR3, as DNA: TGTGCCAGCAGTGTATCCCGAGACCCCCGTATCACTGAAGCTTTCTTT. This codes for CASSVSRDPRITEAFF.

In the case of this clone: The same CDR3 is also encoded by other DNA sequences in this sample. This chain joins TRBV4-3 and TRBJ2-1, with TRBD1 matching over 7 bases. CDR1 is LGHNA and CDR2 is YSLEER in the germline V gene. The CDR3 sequence is 18 residues long. Trimming removed 6 bases from V and 6 bases from J; junction bases left unmatched: 20. CDR3 in DNA: TGCGCCAGCAGTGACAGGGATTTGGGAATCGAGGAAGGCAATGAGCAGTTCTTC. Translated, it gives CASSDRDLGIEEGNEQFF.